Many counts were recorded for the clone carrying this T cell receptor (beta chain). MiXCR was run by TCRdb on the 5' RACE reads, yielding one entry per CDR3 protein. The sample has 650,000 to 750,000 distinct CDR3 sequences, around 20% seen once. The sample is drawn from a study of identical twins. Losses at the gene ends were 1 base for V and 8 bases for J; bases not matched to a gene: 2. This CDR3 contains 14 residues. Germline CDR1 and CDR2: SEHNR and FQNEAQ (reference sequence). The data were also submitted as part of a second study, on T cells expressing NK-cell markers. This second report adds: TCR beta repertoires came from sorted CD3+CD56+NKG2C+, CD3+CD56+NKG2C- and CD3+CD56-NKG2C+ T cells. Similarly, these clonotypes led the CD3+CD56-NKG2C+ fraction as well in four donors.

The sequence was obtained from a woman aged 18-29 years in good health. Sequencing was carried out using PBMCs. This chain connects TRBV7-9 to TRBJ2-3; 11 nucleotides align to TRBD2. The CDR3 region has the DNA TGTGCCAGCAGCTTAGAGGGACTAGCGGTTACGCAGTATTTT. Protein: CASSLEGLAVTQYF. The whole variable domain, filled in from reference TRBV7-9 and TRBJ2-3, reads DTGVSQNPRHKITKRGQNVTFRCDPISEHNRLYWYRQTLGQGPEFLTYFQNEAQLEKSRLLSDRFSAERPKGSFSTLEIQRTEQGDSAMYLCASSLEGLAVTQYFGPGTRLTVL.